This T cell receptor (beta chain) was obtained from a study of blood T cells in healthy people across ages. The authors ran a second PCR of roughly 6 to 12 cycles using a sample-barcoded 5' primer and a J-beta primer mix. TCRdb re-called the 5' RACE reads through MiXCR, storing one row per CDR3 protein. The table has some 1.8 million distinct CDR3 sequences, approximately 39% seen once; the top ten hold about 21%. Points from the study as a whole: Diversity figures derived from one million T cells were judged to underestimate the true value. Unknown donor CMV status possibly confounded expanded clonotype changes. TCR beta diversity per million T cells fell roughly linearly with age.

Comment on this clonotype: Antigen unknown.

Healthy Russian Caucasian donors spanned ages 6 to 90 years. The trim removed 6 bases at V and 11 bases at J, leaving 13 bases unmatched. Germline lookup yields CDR1 SGHTA and CDR2 FQGNSA. The CDR3 consists of 14 residues. The chain carries TRBV7-2 and TRBJ2-3, with 8 bases fitting TRBD1. This TCR came from a human donor in good health. The specimen was blood. For the CDR3, the DNA is TGTGCCAGCAGGCCCCAGGGGGCGCTTTCCTTGCAGTATTTT. This sequence encodes CASRPQGALSLQYF.